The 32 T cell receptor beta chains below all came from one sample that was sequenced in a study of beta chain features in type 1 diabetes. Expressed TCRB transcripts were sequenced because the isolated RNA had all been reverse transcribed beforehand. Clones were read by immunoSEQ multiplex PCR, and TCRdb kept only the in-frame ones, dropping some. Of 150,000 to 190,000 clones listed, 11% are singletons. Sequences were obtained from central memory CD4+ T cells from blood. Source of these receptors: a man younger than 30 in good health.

CDR3 loop: CASSFREGAETQYF. CDR3 nucleotides: TGTGCCAGCAGCTTCCGGGAGGGCGCAGAGACCCAGTACTTC. The genes are TRBV7-2 and TRBJ2-5; 8 positions agree with TRBD2. The CDR3 is 14 residues long. The trim removed 3 bases at V and 4 bases at J, leaving 4 bases unmatched. Germline loops: CDR1 SGHTA, CDR2 FQGNSA.

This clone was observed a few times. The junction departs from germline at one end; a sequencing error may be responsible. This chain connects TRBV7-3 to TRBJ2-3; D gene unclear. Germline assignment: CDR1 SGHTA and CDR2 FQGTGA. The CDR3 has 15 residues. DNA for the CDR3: TGCGCCAGCAGCCAGAGGAGACAAGGCGAGGATACGCAGTATTTT. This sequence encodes CASSQRRQGEDTQYF. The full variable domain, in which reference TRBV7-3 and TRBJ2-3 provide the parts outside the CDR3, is GAGVSQTPSNKVTEKGKYVELRCDPISGHTALYWYRQSLGQGPEFLIYFQGTGAADDSGLPNDRFFAVRPEGSVSTLKIQRTERGDSAVYLCASSQRRQGEDTQYFGPGTRLTVL.

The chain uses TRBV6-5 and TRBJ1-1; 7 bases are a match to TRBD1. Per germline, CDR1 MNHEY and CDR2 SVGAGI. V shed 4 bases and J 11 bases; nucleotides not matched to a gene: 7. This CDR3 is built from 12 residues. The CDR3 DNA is TGTGCCAGCAGTTTTGACAGGGTGGTGGCTTTCTTT. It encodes CASSFDRVVAFF.

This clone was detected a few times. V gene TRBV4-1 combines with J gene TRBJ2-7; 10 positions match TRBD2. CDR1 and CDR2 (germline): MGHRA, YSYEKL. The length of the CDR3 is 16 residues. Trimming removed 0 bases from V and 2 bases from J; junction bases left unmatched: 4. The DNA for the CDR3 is TGCGCCAGCAGCCAAGAAAAGCGGGGGGGAGCCTACGAGCAGTACTTC. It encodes CASSQEKRGGAYEQYF.

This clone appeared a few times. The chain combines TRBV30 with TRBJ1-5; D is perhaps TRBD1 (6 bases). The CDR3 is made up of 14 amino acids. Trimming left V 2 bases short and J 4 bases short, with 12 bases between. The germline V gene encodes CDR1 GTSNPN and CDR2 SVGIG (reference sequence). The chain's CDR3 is CAWSQGIPNQPQHF. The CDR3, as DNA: TGTGCCTGGAGTCAGGGGATTCCGAATCAGCCCCAGCATTTT.

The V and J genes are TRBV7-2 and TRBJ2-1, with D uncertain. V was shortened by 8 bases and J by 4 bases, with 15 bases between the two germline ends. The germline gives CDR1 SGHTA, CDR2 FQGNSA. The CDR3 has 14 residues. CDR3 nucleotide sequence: TGTGCCAGCGAAAAGGCTTCCGCTTACAATGAGCAGTTCTTC. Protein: CASEKASAYNEQFF.

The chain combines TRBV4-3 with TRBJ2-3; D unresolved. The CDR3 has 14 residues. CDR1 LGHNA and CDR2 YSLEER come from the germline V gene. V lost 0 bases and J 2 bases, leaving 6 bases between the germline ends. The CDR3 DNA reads TGCGCCAGCAGCCAAGAGCGGTACACAGATACGCAGTATTTT. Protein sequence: CASSQERYTDTQYF.

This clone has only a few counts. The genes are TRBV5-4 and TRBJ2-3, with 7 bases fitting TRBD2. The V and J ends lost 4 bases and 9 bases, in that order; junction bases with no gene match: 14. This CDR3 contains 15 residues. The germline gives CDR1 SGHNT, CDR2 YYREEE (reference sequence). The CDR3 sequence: CASSRSGAALPTQYF. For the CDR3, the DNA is TGTGCCAGCAGCCGCAGCGGGGCGGCGCTTCCCACGCAGTATTTT.

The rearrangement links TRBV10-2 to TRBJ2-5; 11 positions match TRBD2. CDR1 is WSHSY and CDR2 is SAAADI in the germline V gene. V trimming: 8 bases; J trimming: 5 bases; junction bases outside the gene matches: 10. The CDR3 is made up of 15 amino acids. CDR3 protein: CASGLTSGTSETQYF. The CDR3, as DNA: TGCGCCAGCGGACTGACTAGCGGGACGTCGGAGACCCAGTACTTC.

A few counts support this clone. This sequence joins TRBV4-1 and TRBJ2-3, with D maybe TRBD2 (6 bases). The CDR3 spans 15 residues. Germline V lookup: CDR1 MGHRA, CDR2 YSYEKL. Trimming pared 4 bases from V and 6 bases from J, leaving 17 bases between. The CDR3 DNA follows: TGCGCCAGCAGCCTCGGAGGGACCTACCGGGATACGCAGTATTTT. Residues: CASSLGGTYRDTQYF.

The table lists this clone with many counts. CDR3 residues: CASSLSGYIQYF. In DNA, the CDR3 is TGCGCCAGCAGCTTGTCCGGCTACATTCAGTACTTC. The J gene is TRBJ2-4, the V gene TRBV5-1; no clear D gene. Germline CDR1 SGHRS, CDR2 YFSETQ. V dropped 1 base and J dropped 8 bases, with 7 bases sitting between them. CDR3 length equals 12 residues.

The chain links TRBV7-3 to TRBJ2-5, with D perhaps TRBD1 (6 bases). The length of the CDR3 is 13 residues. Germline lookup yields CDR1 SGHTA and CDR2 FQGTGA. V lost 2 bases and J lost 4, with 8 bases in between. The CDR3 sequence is CASSLARGETQYF. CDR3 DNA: TGTGCCAGCAGCTTAGCCAGGGGAGAGACCCAGTACTTC.

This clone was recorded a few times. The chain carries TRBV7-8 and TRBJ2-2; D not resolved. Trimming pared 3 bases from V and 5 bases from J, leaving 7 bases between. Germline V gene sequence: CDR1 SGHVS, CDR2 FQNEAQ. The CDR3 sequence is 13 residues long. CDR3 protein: CASSFQFTGELFF. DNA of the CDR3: TGTGCCAGCAGCTTTCAATTTACCGGGGAGCTGTTTTTT.

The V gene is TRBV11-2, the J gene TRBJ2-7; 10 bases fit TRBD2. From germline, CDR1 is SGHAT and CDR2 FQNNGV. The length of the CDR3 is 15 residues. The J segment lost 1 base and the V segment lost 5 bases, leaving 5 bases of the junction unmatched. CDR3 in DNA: TGTGCCAGCAGCCCTCGGACTAGCGGATCCTACGAGCAGTACTTC. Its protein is CASSPRTSGSYEQYF.

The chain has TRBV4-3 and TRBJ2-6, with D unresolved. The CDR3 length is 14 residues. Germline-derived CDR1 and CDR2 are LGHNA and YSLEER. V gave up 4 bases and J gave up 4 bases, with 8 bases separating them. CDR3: CASSPQAGANVLTF. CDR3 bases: TGCGCCAGCAGCCCCCAAGCGGGGGCCAACGTCCTGACTTTC.

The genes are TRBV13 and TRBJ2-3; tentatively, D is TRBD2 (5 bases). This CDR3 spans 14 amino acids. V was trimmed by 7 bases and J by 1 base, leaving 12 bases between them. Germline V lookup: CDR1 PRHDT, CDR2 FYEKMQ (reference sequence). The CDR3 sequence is CASTSGLRTDTQYF. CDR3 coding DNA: TGTGCCAGCACCTCAGGACTCCGCACAGATACGCAGTATTTT.

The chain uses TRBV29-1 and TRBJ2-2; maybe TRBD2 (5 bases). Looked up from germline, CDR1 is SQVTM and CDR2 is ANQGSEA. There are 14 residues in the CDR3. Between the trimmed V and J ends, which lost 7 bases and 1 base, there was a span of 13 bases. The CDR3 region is CSARRPGNTGELFF. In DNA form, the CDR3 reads TGCAGCGCCCGGAGGCCCGGGAACACCGGGGAGCTGTTTTTT.

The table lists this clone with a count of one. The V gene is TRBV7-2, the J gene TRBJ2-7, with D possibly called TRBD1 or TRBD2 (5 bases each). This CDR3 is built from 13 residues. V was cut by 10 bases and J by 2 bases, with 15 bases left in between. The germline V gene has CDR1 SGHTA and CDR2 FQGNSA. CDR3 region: CATGTRATYEQYF. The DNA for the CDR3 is TGTGCCACAGGGACCCGCGCGACCTACGAGCAGTACTTC. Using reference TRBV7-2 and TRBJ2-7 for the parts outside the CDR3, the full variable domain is GAGVSQSPSNKVTEKGKDVELRCDPISGHTALYWYRQSLGQGLEFLIYFQGNSAPDKSGLPSDRFSAERTGGSVSTLTIQRTQQEDSAVYLCATGTRATYEQYFGPGTRLTVT.

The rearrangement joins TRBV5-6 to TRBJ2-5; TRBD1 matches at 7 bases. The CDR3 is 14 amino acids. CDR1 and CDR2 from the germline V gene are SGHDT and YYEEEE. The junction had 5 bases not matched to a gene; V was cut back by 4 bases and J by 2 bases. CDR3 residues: CASSHGTVQETQYF. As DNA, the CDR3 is TGTGCCAGCAGCCATGGGACAGTACAAGAGACCCAGTACTTC.

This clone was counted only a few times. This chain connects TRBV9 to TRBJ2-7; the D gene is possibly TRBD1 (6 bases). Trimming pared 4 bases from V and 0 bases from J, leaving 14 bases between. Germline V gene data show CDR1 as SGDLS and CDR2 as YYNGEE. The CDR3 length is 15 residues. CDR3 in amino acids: CASSISGTFSYEQYF. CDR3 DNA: TGTGCCAGCAGCATTTCCGGGACATTCTCCTACGAGCAGTACTTC.

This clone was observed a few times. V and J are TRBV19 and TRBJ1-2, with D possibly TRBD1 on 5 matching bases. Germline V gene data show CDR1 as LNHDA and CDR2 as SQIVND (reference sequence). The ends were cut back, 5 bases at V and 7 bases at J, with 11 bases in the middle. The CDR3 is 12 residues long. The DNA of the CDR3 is TGTGCCAGTAGTCCCCTCGGGGGTGGCTACACCTTC. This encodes CASSPLGGGYTF.

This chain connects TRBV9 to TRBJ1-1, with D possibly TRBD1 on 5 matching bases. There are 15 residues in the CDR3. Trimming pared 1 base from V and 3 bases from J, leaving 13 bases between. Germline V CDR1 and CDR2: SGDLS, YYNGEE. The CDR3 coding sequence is TGTGCCAGCAGCGTATACCCAGGGTCGGACACTGAAGCTTTCTTT. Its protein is CASSVYPGSDTEAFF.

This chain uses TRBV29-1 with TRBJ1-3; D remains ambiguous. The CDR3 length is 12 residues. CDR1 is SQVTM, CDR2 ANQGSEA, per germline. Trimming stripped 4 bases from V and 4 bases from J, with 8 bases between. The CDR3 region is CSVGLGGNTIYF. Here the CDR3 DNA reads TGCAGCGTTGGCCTGGGAGGAAACACCATATATTTT.

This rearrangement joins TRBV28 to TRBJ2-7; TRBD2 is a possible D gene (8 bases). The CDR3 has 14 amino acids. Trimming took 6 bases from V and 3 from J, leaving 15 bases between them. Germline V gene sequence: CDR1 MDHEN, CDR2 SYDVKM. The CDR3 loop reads CASRLAGQIYEQYF. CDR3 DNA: TGTGCCAGCAGGTTAGCGGGACAGATCTACGAGCAGTACTTC.

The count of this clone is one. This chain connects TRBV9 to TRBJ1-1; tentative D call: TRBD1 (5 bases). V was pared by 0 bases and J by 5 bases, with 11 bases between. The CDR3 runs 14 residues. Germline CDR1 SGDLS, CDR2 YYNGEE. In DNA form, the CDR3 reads TGTGCCAGCAGCGTAGTACCAGGGAGGACTGAAGCTTTCTTT. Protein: CASSVVPGRTEAFF.

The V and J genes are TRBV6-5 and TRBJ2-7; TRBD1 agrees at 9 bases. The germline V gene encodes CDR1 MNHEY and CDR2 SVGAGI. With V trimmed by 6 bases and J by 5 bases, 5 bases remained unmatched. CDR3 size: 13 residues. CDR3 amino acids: CASRNRGRNEQYF. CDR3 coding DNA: TGTGCCAGCAGAAACAGGGGGCGGAACGAGCAGTACTTC.

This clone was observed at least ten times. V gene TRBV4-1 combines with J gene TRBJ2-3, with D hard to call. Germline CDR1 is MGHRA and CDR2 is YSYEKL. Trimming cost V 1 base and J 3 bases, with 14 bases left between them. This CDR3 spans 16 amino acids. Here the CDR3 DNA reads TGCGCCAGCAGCCAAGGATCATTCGGTTTGACAGATACGCAGTATTTT. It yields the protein CASSQGSFGLTDTQYF.

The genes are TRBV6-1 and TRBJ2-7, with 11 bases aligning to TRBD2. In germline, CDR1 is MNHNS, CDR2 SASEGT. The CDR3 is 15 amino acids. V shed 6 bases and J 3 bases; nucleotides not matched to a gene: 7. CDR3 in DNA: TGTGCCAGCAGGGGCGGACTAGCGGGTTTCTACGAGCAGTACTTC. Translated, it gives CASRGGLAGFYEQYF.

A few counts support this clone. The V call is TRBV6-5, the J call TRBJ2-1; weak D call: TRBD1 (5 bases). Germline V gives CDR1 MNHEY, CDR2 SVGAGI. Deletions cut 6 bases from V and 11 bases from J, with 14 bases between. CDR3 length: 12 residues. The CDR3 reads CASRREDKKQFF. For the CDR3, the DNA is TGTGCCAGCAGGAGAGAGGACAAAAAGCAGTTCTTC.

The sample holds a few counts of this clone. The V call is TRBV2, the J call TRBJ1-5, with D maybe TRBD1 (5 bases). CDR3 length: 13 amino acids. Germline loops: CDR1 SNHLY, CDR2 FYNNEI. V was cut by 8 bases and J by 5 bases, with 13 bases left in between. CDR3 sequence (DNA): TGTGCCAGCCAGAGGGGTGTCGATCAGCCCCAGCATTTT. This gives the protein CASQRGVDQPQHF.

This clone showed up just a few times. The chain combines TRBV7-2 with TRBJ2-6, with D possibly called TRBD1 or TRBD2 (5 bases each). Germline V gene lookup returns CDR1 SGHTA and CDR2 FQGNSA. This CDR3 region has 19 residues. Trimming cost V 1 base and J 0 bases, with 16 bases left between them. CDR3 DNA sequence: TGTGCCAGCAGCTTAGGAGGGGACGGAATCAGCTCTGGGGCCAACGTCCTGACTTTC. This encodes CASSLGGDGISSGANVLTF. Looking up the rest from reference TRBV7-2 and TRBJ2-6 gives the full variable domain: GAGVSQSPSNKVTEKGKDVELRCDPISGHTALYWYRQSLGQGLEFLIYFQGNSAPDKSGLPSDRFSAERTGGSVSTLTIQRTQQEDSAVYLCASSLGGDGISSGANVLTFGAGSRLTVL.

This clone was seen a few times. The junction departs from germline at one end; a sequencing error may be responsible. CDR3 protein: CASSSRDRAF. The CDR3 region has the DNA TGTGCCAGCAGTAGTAGGGACAGGGCCTTC. The V call is TRBV28, the J call TRBJ1-2; the match to TRBD1 covers 9 bases. The germline V gene encodes CDR1 MDHEN and CDR2 SYDVKM. This CDR3 spans 10 amino acids.